This T cell receptor beta chain originates from a study of beta chain features in type 1 diabetes. Overall study results and limits: The study found fewer insertions and more deletions at VDJ junctions in type 1 diabetes patients. Shorter TCRB CDR3s, moderately but significantly so, marked every one of the four CD4+ subsets in Type 1 diabetes patients.

Losses at the gene ends were 5 bases for V and 2 bases for J; bases not matched to a gene: 9. There are 16 residues in the CDR3. CDR1 is SGHTA, CDR2 FQGNSA, per germline. Reverse transcribing all isolated RNA meant expressed TCRB transcripts were sequenced. Profiling relied on immunoSEQ multiplex PCR, and the TCRdb table lists in-frame clones only, not all of them. The profile covers roughly 180,000 clones, with around 7.9% appearing a single time and about 0.5% taken by the ten largest. This clone has only a few counts. The antigen is unknown. Input material: central memory CD4+ T cells from blood. The sequence was obtained from a young man with type 1 diabetes. The chain uses TRBV7-2 and TRBJ2-3; the match to TRBD2 covers 8 bases. CDR3 coding DNA: TGTGCCAGCAGCCCCTCTCTAGCGGGCTCCACAGATACGCAGTATTTT. Translation gives CASSPSLAGSTDTQYF.